A single sample is the source of the 30 T cell receptor beta chains below, sequenced in a study of human CD8 memory T cell subsets. Researchers made TCR beta libraries via UMI-labeled 5' RACE. TCRdb processed the 5' RACE reads again and assigns one entry to each CDR3 protein, with no DNA. Here the sample table reports about 17,000 distinct CDR3 sequences. Material for sequencing was CD8+ stem-like memory T cells (TSCM and TCM) sorted from PBMCs. Sample subset: stem-like memory CD8 T cells (TSTEM), CCR7+ PD-1- TIGIT-. Source of these receptors: a human donor in good health.

This sequence joins TRBV11-2 and TRBJ2-3. CDR1 is SGHAT, CDR2 FQNNGV, per germline. The CDR3 consists of 15 residues. CDR3 in amino acids: CASSLDRLSTDTQYF.

This clonotype is classed as medium-sized by frequency. The genes are TRBV29-1 and TRBJ2-1; TCRdb designates TRBD2, a call that cannot be tested without DNA. Germline V lookup: CDR1 SQVTM, CDR2 ANQGSEA. The CDR3 runs to 14 residues. The CDR3 loop reads CSVVLASDDNEQFF.

The chain has TRBV12-3 or TRBV12-4 and TRBJ2-1; TCRdb names TRBD1, which stays unverified in the absence of DNA. The CDR3 has 14 amino acids. The chain's CDR3 is CASSERDRADEQFF.

By frequency, this clonotype is medium-sized. The V gene is TRBV4-3, the J gene TRBJ2-6. CDR3 length equals 15 residues. Germline V gives CDR1 LGHNA, CDR2 YSLEER. CDR3: CASSQQNTGANVLTF.

This clonotype is labeled medium-sized (0.01 to 0.1%) based on frequency. CDR3 residues: CASRPWGGSYEQYF. This chain links TRBV5-4 with TRBJ2-7; as DNA is missing, the TRBD1 call by TCRdb cannot be tested. The CDR3 consists of 14 residues. CDR1 SGHNT and CDR2 YYREEE come from the germline V gene (reference sequence).

This sequence joins TRBV29-1 and TRBJ2-1; TCRdb returns TRBD1, unconfirmable since there is no DNA. Per germline, CDR1 SQVTM and CDR2 ANQGSEA. This CDR3 spans 13 amino acids. The CDR3: CSVLDRENNEQFF.

The chain has TRBV28 and TRBJ1-1. This CDR3 spans 15 amino acids. Germline V CDR1 and CDR2: MDHEN, SYDVKM. The CDR3 protein is CASSGLMMGNTEAFF.

The chain uses TRBV12-3 or TRBV12-4 and TRBJ2-1. The CDR3 runs to 13 residues. The CDR3 is CASSGYPWHEQFF.

The V gene is TRBV10-3, the J gene TRBJ2-7. Per the germline V gene, CDR1 is ENHRY and CDR2 is SYGVKD. The CDR3 totals 14 residues. The CDR3 here is CAIQEYDVKDEQYF.

V is TRBV7-8 and J is TRBJ2-7; lacking DNA, the TRBD1 call made by TCRdb goes unchecked. There are 14 residues in the CDR3. The germline V gene encodes CDR1 SGHVS and CDR2 FQNEAQ. The CDR3 loop reads CASSPGVSGDEQYF.

This rearrangement joins TRBV28 to TRBJ1-2. CDR3 size: 15 residues. Germline CDR1 reads MDHEN; CDR2 reads SYDVKM. CDR3 residues: CASSIPRALDYGYTF.

The gene calls are TRBV2 and TRBJ2-1; the TRBD2 assignment by TCRdb is unverifiable without DNA. This CDR3 is built from 15 residues. Germline V CDR1 and CDR2: SNHLY, FYNNEI. CDR3 sequence reads: CASSDGTTNYNEQFF.

This clonotype is called medium-sized based on its frequency. The rearrangement links TRBV4-1 to TRBJ1-2; TCRdb's D call, TRBD1, is unchecked because there is no DNA. Germline CDR1 is MGHRA and CDR2 is YSYEKL. This CDR3 contains 16 residues. The CDR3 reads CASSQDPGQGLVGYTF.

The chain recombines TRBV6-2 or TRBV6-3 with TRBJ2-1; TCRdb designates TRBD1, a call that cannot be tested without DNA. CDR1 MNHEY and CDR2 SVGEGT come from the germline V gene. CDR3 length: 14 residues. This CDR3 is CASSYGQRGNEQFF.

The chain uses TRBV19 and TRBJ2-2; TCRdb's D call, TRBD1, is unchecked because there is no DNA. The CDR3 length is 14 residues. Germline V gene lookup returns CDR1 LNHDA and CDR2 SQIVND (reference sequence). The CDR3 is CASSTDINTGELFF.

Frequency places this clonotype as medium-sized. The V gene is TRBV5-5, the J gene TRBJ1-3. The CDR3 is 15 amino acids. Germline V lookup: CDR1 SGHKS, CDR2 YYEKEE (reference sequence). The CDR3 reads CASSYHWGNENTIYF.

Its frequency marks this clonotype as medium-sized. V and J are TRBV6-6 and TRBJ2-5; as DNA is missing, the TRBD2 call by TCRdb cannot be tested. The CDR3 runs 17 residues. Per germline, CDR1 MNHNY and CDR2 SVGAGI (reference sequence). The CDR3 sequence: CASSYPNLAGRQETQYF.

The chain joins TRBV5-8 to TRBJ2-2; TCRdb names TRBD1, which stays unverified in the absence of DNA. This CDR3 comprises 15 residues. The germline V gene has CDR1 SGHTS and CDR2 YDEGEE. CDR3 sequence: CASSLGQAATGELFF. Filled out from reference TRBV5-8 and TRBJ2-2, the complete variable domain reads EAGVTQSPTHLIKTRGQQATLRCSPISGHTSVYWYQQALGLGLQFLLWYDEGEERNRGNFPPRFSGRQFPNYSSELNVNALELEDSALYLCASSLGQAATGELFFGEGSRLTVL.

J is TRBJ2-5 and V is TRBV27; with no DNA, the TCRdb D assignment of TRBD2 cannot be verified. The CDR3 loop spans 14 amino acids. CDR1 MNHEY and CDR2 SMNVEV come from the germline V gene (reference sequence). CDR3 in amino acids: CASSFGGERETQYF.

The chain links TRBV11-3 to TRBJ2-3; TCRdb proposes TRBD1, but this gene call is untestable without DNA. The length of the CDR3 is 15 residues. Germline V gene lookup returns CDR1 SGHNT and CDR2 YENEEA. The CDR3 spells CASSFRGAGTDTQYF.

The V call is TRBV6-6, the J call TRBJ2-1; TCRdb names TRBD1, which stays unverified in the absence of DNA. CDR3 length: 12 amino acids. The V gene's germline CDR1 is MNHNY and CDR2 SVGAGI (reference sequence). The CDR3 sequence: CASSYSRDEQFF.

The chain links TRBV3-1 to TRBJ2-1. There are 15 residues in the CDR3. CDR1 LGHDT and CDR2 YNNKEL come from the germline V gene (reference sequence). CDR3: CASSESSQSYNEQFF.

The chain carries TRBV29-1 and TRBJ1-1; TCRdb's D gene call, TRBD1, goes unchecked for lack of DNA. The germline V gene encodes CDR1 SQVTM and CDR2 ANQGSEA. This CDR3 contains 14 residues. The CDR3 region is CSVVPGDRSTEAFF.

The rearrangement links TRBV7-9 to TRBJ1-4; lacking DNA, the TRBD1 call made by TCRdb goes unchecked. CDR3 length: 16 residues. Germline assignment: CDR1 SEHNR and CDR2 FQNEAQ (reference sequence). CDR3 sequence reads: CASSSLDSGANEKLFF.

The chain recombines TRBV5-1 with TRBJ2-7. Germline V gene lookup returns CDR1 SGHRS and CDR2 YFSETQ. The CDR3 runs to 14 residues. The CDR3 reads CASSIPDSSYEQYF. Complete variable domain (other parts from reference TRBV5-1 and TRBJ2-7): KAGVTQTPRYLIKTRGQQVTLSCSPISGHRSVSWYQQTPGQGLQFLFEYFSETQRNKGNFPGRFSGRQFSNSRSEMNVSTLELGDSALYLCASSIPDSSYEQYFGPGTRLTVT.

The chain is built from TRBV7-9 and TRBJ1-1; without DNA, the TCRdb call of TRBD1 cannot be checked. The germline gives CDR1 SEHNR, CDR2 FQNEAQ (reference sequence). CDR3 size: 13 residues. CDR3 loop: CASSFDRAPGAFF.

The J gene is TRBJ1-4, the V gene TRBV7-9; TCRdb gives TRBD1 as the D gene, but with no DNA this cannot be confirmed. CDR1 and CDR2 from the germline V gene are SEHNR and FQNEAQ (reference sequence). The CDR3 length is 15 residues. The CDR3 reads CASSPGTGKAEKLFF.

J is TRBJ1-5 and V is TRBV28. The CDR3 is made up of 13 amino acids. Germline CDR1 and CDR2: MDHEN and SYDVKM. CDR3 sequence: CASSLGSNQPQHF.

The gene calls are TRBV2 and TRBJ2-7; TCRdb reports TRBD2, a call that lacks DNA to check it against. The CDR3 loop spans 14 amino acids. From germline, CDR1 is SNHLY and CDR2 FYNNEI. The CDR3 loop is CASSVEDSLREQYF.

The gene calls are TRBV4-3 and TRBJ1-6; TCRdb indicates TRBD1, and absent DNA this call remains unverified. This CDR3 has 18 amino acids. Germline loops: CDR1 LGHNA, CDR2 YSLEER. The CDR3 reads CASSQERSGASGNSPLHF.